These T cell receptor beta chains were read from a single sample in a study of OX40 agonist ivuxolimab in advanced cancers. Here immunoSEQ multiplex PCR was the method, and the copy in TCRdb shows in-frame clones only, minus some. The data contain under 90,000 clones, more than 80% of them seen just once; the ten biggest clones take up approximately 0.22%. This specimen was CD4+ or CD8+ T cells sorted from blood, taken in a trial of the OX40 agonist ivuxolimab. The receptors originated from an adult with an advanced solid tumor such as melanoma, head and neck, liver or kidney cancer. Both conserved end residues are part of each CDR3. Fields, in order: CDR3 DNA, CDR3 protein, V gene, clone size, J gene, D gene. The D gene is left open where the match is weak. Expanded clones are given a class, and other clones once, few, many or no size at all.

cdr3_nt: TGTGCCAGCAGCTTCGACAGGGTAAAGACAGATACGCAGTATTTT; cdr3_aa: CASSFDRVKTDTQYF; v_call: TRBV7-8; clone_size: .; j_call: TRBJ2-3; d_call: TRBD1
cdr3_nt: TGTGCCAGCAGTTTAACCGGCGGGGGGGCCGTTAAGACCCAGTACTTC; cdr3_aa: CASSLTGGGAVKTQYF; v_call: TRBV28; clone_size: .; j_call: TRBJ2-5; d_call: TRBD2
cdr3_nt: TGTGCCAGCAGTTTATTCATGCCGACTACGCAGTATTTT; cdr3_aa: CASSLFMPTTQYF; v_call: TRBV28; clone_size: .; j_call: TRBJ2-3; d_call: .
cdr3_nt: TGCGCCAGCAGCTTGGGGACTAGCGGGAGGTACAATGAGCAGTTCTTC; cdr3_aa: CASSLGTSGRYNEQFF; v_call: TRBV5-1; clone_size: .; j_call: TRBJ2-1; d_call: TRBD2
cdr3_nt: TGTGCCAGCAGCTTAGTGTCCCTAGCGGGGAGCACAGATACGCAGTATTTT; cdr3_aa: CASSLVSLAGSTDTQYF; v_call: TRBV11-2; clone_size: .; j_call: TRBJ2-3; d_call: TRBD2
cdr3_nt: TGTGCCAGCAGTCCCGTTTGGGGAAGGGGCCTTAACACTGAAGCTTTCTTT; cdr3_aa: CASSPVWGRGLNTEAFF; v_call: TRBV6-4; clone_size: .; j_call: TRBJ1-1; d_call: .
cdr3_nt: TGTGCCACCGCCGACAGGGGGCAGGGCTACACCTTC; cdr3_aa: CATADRGQGYTF; v_call: TRBV6-1; clone_size: .; j_call: TRBJ1-2; d_call: TRBD1
cdr3_nt: TGTGCCAGCAGCTTACGGGGGGGCGAGCATGAGCAGTTCTTC; cdr3_aa: CASSLRGGEHEQFF; v_call: TRBV11-3; clone_size: .; j_call: TRBJ2-1; d_call: TRBD2
cdr3_nt: TGTGCCAGCAGCCTAACAGGGCTCGAGCAGTACTTC; cdr3_aa: CASSLTGLEQYF; v_call: TRBV2; clone_size: .; j_call: TRBJ2-7; d_call: .
cdr3_nt: TGTGCCAGTAGTATAAATTCGGGACAGGGATACTTCCCTAAGGATGGCTACACCTTC; cdr3_aa: CASSINSGQGYFPKDGYTF; v_call: TRBV19; clone_size: .; j_call: TRBJ1-2; d_call: TRBD1
cdr3_nt: TGCGCCAGCAGCAACGGACAGGGGGCGGTAGGGGATACGCAGTATTTT; cdr3_aa: CASSNGQGAVGDTQYF; v_call: TRBV5-1; clone_size: .; j_call: TRBJ2-3; d_call: TRBD1
cdr3_nt: TGTGCCAGCGGCTCCGCAAGAGGGGACCCGACAGGGGACTATGGCTACACCTTC; cdr3_aa: CASGSARGDPTGDYGYTF; v_call: TRBV5-6; clone_size: .; j_call: TRBJ1-2; d_call: TRBD1
cdr3_nt: TGTGCCAGCAGCCCTGGGGATTATTTGGGGGAGACCCAGTACTTC; cdr3_aa: CASSPGDYLGETQYF; v_call: TRBV14; clone_size: .; j_call: TRBJ2-5; d_call: .
cdr3_nt: TGTGCCAGCAGCCCGGAGGGACAGGTGGACAATGAGCAGTTCTTC; cdr3_aa: CASSPEGQVDNEQFF; v_call: TRBV6-5; clone_size: .; j_call: TRBJ2-1; d_call: TRBD1
cdr3_nt: TGCGCCAGCAGCTTGGCGGTAGCGGGGCCCACAGATACGCAGTATTTT; cdr3_aa: CASSLAVAGPTDTQYF; v_call: TRBV5-1; clone_size: .; j_call: TRBJ2-3; d_call: TRBD2
cdr3_nt: TGTGCCAGCAGCTTTCTATCGGGGCACTCTGGGGCCAACGTCCTGACTTTC; cdr3_aa: CASSFLSGHSGANVLTF; v_call: TRBV7-8; clone_size: once; j_call: TRBJ2-6; d_call: .
cdr3_nt: TGTGCCATCTCCGGGACAGGGGGCGAGCAGTACTTC; cdr3_aa: CAISGTGGEQYF; v_call: TRBV10-3; clone_size: .; j_call: TRBJ2-7; d_call: TRBD1
cdr3_nt: TGTGCCAGCAGCTTTGGACCCTGGGGCTACAATGAGCAGTTCTTC; cdr3_aa: CASSFGPWGYNEQFF; v_call: TRBV2; clone_size: .; j_call: TRBJ2-1; d_call: .
cdr3_nt: TGTGCCAGTAGTGTTACCGGGACAGGGGAACGGGGCTACACCTTC; cdr3_aa: CASSVTGTGERGYTF; v_call: TRBV19; clone_size: once; j_call: TRBJ1-2; d_call: TRBD1
cdr3_nt: TGTGCCAGCAGCCCTGGGACAGGGGGCGTCATTGAAAAACTGTTTTTT; cdr3_aa: CASSPGTGGVIEKLFF; v_call: TRBV5-8; clone_size: .; j_call: TRBJ1-4; d_call: TRBD1
cdr3_nt: TGTGCCATCCGGACAGGGATGAACACCGGGGAGCTGTTTTTT; cdr3_aa: CAIRTGMNTGELFF; v_call: TRBV10-3; clone_size: .; j_call: TRBJ2-2; d_call: TRBD1
cdr3_nt: TGTGCCAGCAGGGAGGGGAGAAGGACTGAAGCTTTCTTT; cdr3_aa: CASREGRRTEAFF; v_call: TRBV2; clone_size: few; j_call: TRBJ1-1; d_call: .
cdr3_nt: TGTGCCAGCTCACGTGAGGGAGGACTAGCGGGGGACAATGAGCAGTTCTTC; cdr3_aa: CASSREGGLAGDNEQFF; v_call: TRBV18; clone_size: .; j_call: TRBJ2-1; d_call: TRBD2
cdr3_nt: TGTGCCAGCAGTTACCCCCAATGGGAGCAGTACTTC; cdr3_aa: CASSYPQWEQYF; v_call: TRBV6-5; clone_size: .; j_call: TRBJ2-7; d_call: .
cdr3_nt: TGTGCTAGTGGCCTCGGTCTCAGGGGGTCGGGGCCCACTGAAGCTTTCTTT; cdr3_aa: CASGLGLRGSGPTEAFF; v_call: TRBV12-5; clone_size: once; j_call: TRBJ1-1; d_call: TRBD1
cdr3_nt: TGTGCCAGCAGCTTAGCATCCCCCGCAAAGGGCCTGAACACTGAAGCTTTCTTT; cdr3_aa: CASSLASPAKGLNTEAFF; v_call: TRBV7-9; clone_size: .; j_call: TRBJ1-1; d_call: .
cdr3_nt: TGTGCCAGCAGTGATGACAGGGCCCCCAATCAGCCCCAGCATTTT; cdr3_aa: CASSDDRAPNQPQHF; v_call: TRBV6-6; clone_size: .; j_call: TRBJ1-5; d_call: TRBD1
cdr3_nt: TGTGCCAGCAGAGGGGGAGCTGAAGCTTTCTTT; cdr3_aa: CASRGGAEAFF; v_call: TRBV5-4; clone_size: .; j_call: TRBJ1-1; d_call: .
cdr3_nt: TGTGCCAGCAGCTCAACAGGGGGTGAAGCTTTCTTT; cdr3_aa: CASSSTGGEAFF; v_call: TRBV7-9; clone_size: .; j_call: TRBJ1-1; d_call: TRBD1
cdr3_nt: TGTGCCAGTAGTATAAACAGGGGCACTGAAGCTTTCTTT; cdr3_aa: CASSINRGTEAFF; v_call: TRBV19; clone_size: few; j_call: TRBJ1-1; d_call: TRBD1
cdr3_nt: TGTGCCAGCAGCCGGTGGGGGGAGAACAATCAGCCCCAGCATTTT; cdr3_aa: CASSRWGENNQPQHF; v_call: TRBV6-5; clone_size: .; j_call: TRBJ1-5; d_call: .
cdr3_nt: TGTGCCAGCAGCTTGGACCTAAACATTCAGTACTTC; cdr3_aa: CASSLDLNIQYF; v_call: TRBV7-9; clone_size: once; j_call: TRBJ2-4; d_call: .
cdr3_nt: TGTGCCAGCAGCTTAGGACGGGGAAGTCCCTATGGCTACACCTTC; cdr3_aa: CASSLGRGSPYGYTF; v_call: TRBV7-2; clone_size: .; j_call: TRBJ1-2; d_call: .
cdr3_nt: TGTGCCAGCAGCTTATGGTCGGGGGAGGGCCGCACAGATACGCAGTATTTT; cdr3_aa: CASSLWSGEGRTDTQYF; v_call: TRBV7-8; clone_size: .; j_call: TRBJ2-3; d_call: TRBD2
cdr3_nt: TGTGCCAGTAGTATAGGGGGACTAGCGGGTAGGTACAATGAGCAGTTCTTC; cdr3_aa: CASSIGGLAGRYNEQFF; v_call: TRBV19; clone_size: .; j_call: TRBJ2-1; d_call: TRBD2
cdr3_nt: TGTGCCAGCAGCGGACAGGGAAACACTGAAGCTTTCTTT; cdr3_aa: CASSGQGNTEAFF; v_call: TRBV2; clone_size: .; j_call: TRBJ1-1; d_call: TRBD1
cdr3_nt: TGTGCCAGCAGTTCCTTCCCGCAGAGTCCCTACGAGCAGTACTTC; cdr3_aa: CASSSFPQSPYEQYF; v_call: TRBV28; clone_size: .; j_call: TRBJ2-7; d_call: .
cdr3_nt: TGTGCCAGCAGCTTATTCTCTCTGACAGCACGAACATACAATGAGCAGTTCTTC; cdr3_aa: CASSLFSLTARTYNEQFF; v_call: TRBV7-2; clone_size: .; j_call: TRBJ2-1; d_call: .
cdr3_nt: TGTGCCAGCAGCGTAGGTCAAGGGGGCATTCGTGATACGCAGTATTTT; cdr3_aa: CASSVGQGGIRDTQYF; v_call: TRBV9; clone_size: .; j_call: TRBJ2-3; d_call: TRBD1
cdr3_nt: TGTGCCAGCAGCTTAGCGTGGAAAACTGAAGCTTTCTTT; cdr3_aa: CASSLAWKTEAFF; v_call: TRBV7-9; clone_size: .; j_call: TRBJ1-1; d_call: .
cdr3_nt: TGTGCCAGCAGTTCGGGGCTCGAAAATGAGCAGTTCTTC; cdr3_aa: CASSSGLENEQFF; v_call: TRBV6-5; clone_size: .; j_call: TRBJ2-1; d_call: .
cdr3_nt: TGCGCCAGCAGCACCGGCGGAAATAGCAATCAGCCCCAGCATTTT; cdr3_aa: CASSTGGNSNQPQHF; v_call: TRBV5-1; clone_size: .; j_call: TRBJ1-5; d_call: .
cdr3_nt: TGTGCCAGCAGCCGGGACAGGGTCGCTGAAGCTTTCTTT; cdr3_aa: CASSRDRVAEAFF; v_call: TRBV5-6; clone_size: .; j_call: TRBJ1-1; d_call: TRBD1
cdr3_nt: TGTGCCAGCAGCTTGGTCGGCAGGGTTAACTATGGCTACACCTTC; cdr3_aa: CASSLVGRVNYGYTF; v_call: TRBV5-6; clone_size: .; j_call: TRBJ1-2; d_call: .
cdr3_nt: TGTGCCTGGAGCAACCTGTCCGAGCAGTACTTC; cdr3_aa: CAWSNLSEQYF; v_call: TRBV30; clone_size: once; j_call: TRBJ2-7; d_call: .
cdr3_nt: TGCGCCAGCAGTCTGGGGTCTGGGATGGATACGCAGTATTTT; cdr3_aa: CASSLGSGMDTQYF; v_call: TRBV5-1; clone_size: .; j_call: TRBJ2-3; d_call: .
cdr3_nt: TGTGCCAGCAGCTTAGGGGAGACCCAGTACTTC; cdr3_aa: CASSLGETQYF; v_call: TRBV11-3; clone_size: .; j_call: TRBJ2-5; d_call: .
cdr3_nt: TGTGCCAGTAGCCGAGGAGGGATGGGCTATAATTCACCCCTCCACTTT; cdr3_aa: CASSRGGMGYNSPLHF; v_call: TRBV19; clone_size: few; j_call: TRBJ1-6; d_call: .
cdr3_nt: TGCGCCAGCAGTGAACAGGGTGGCGGTGGCTACACCTTC; cdr3_aa: CASSEQGGGGYTF; v_call: TRBV10-2; clone_size: .; j_call: TRBJ1-2; d_call: .
cdr3_nt: TGTGCCAGCAGTTTCAAGGGCACTGAAGCTTTCTTT; cdr3_aa: CASSFKGTEAFF; v_call: TRBV6-6; clone_size: .; j_call: TRBJ1-1; d_call: .
cdr3_nt: TGTGCCAGCAGTTTTGTGTCAGCGAACACCGGGGAGCTGTTTTTT; cdr3_aa: CASSFVSANTGELFF; v_call: TRBV28; clone_size: .; j_call: TRBJ2-2; d_call: .
cdr3_nt: TGTGCCAGCAGCGTAGAAGGGGGGCGAGAGACCCAGTACTTC; cdr3_aa: CASSVEGGRETQYF; v_call: TRBV9; clone_size: once; j_call: TRBJ2-5; d_call: .
cdr3_nt: TGCGCCAGCAGTGACCCCGGGACTAGCGGTTATAATGAGCAGTTCTTC; cdr3_aa: CASSDPGTSGYNEQFF; v_call: TRBV10-2; clone_size: .; j_call: TRBJ2-1; d_call: TRBD2
cdr3_nt: TGCGCCAGCAGCCAAGAACAGGGGCGGGAGAGCGAGCAGTACTTC; cdr3_aa: CASSQEQGRESEQYF; v_call: TRBV4-3; clone_size: .; j_call: TRBJ2-7; d_call: .
cdr3_nt: TGCGCCAGCAGGGGATTCCGGGAGCTGTTTTTT; cdr3_aa: CASRGFRELFF; v_call: TRBV10-2; clone_size: .; j_call: TRBJ2-2; d_call: .
cdr3_nt: TGTGCCAGCAGTGTCGGGCAGGCGATGGAAGCTTTCTTT; cdr3_aa: CASSVGQAMEAFF; v_call: TRBV2; clone_size: .; j_call: TRBJ1-1; d_call: .
cdr3_nt: TGTGCCAGCAGCTTAAATGGTCCACAGGACTACGAGCAGTACTTC; cdr3_aa: CASSLNGPQDYEQYF; v_call: TRBV7-3; clone_size: .; j_call: TRBJ2-7; d_call: .
cdr3_nt: TGTGCCAGTAGTATCGGAGACAGGGCAGGAGGTGAAAAACTGTTTTTT; cdr3_aa: CASSIGDRAGGEKLFF; v_call: TRBV19; clone_size: .; j_call: TRBJ1-4; d_call: TRBD1